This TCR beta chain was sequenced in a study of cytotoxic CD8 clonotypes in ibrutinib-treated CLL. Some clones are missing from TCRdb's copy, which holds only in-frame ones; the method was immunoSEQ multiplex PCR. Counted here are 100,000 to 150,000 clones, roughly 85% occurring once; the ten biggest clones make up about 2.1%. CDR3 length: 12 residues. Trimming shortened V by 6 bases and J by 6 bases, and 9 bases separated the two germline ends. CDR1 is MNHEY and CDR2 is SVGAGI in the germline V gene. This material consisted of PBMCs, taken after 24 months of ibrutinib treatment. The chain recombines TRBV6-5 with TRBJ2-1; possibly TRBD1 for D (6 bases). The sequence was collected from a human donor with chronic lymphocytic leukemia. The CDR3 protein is CASRNRVNEQFF. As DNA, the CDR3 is TGTGCCAGCAGAAACAGGGTCAATGAGCAGTTCTTC.